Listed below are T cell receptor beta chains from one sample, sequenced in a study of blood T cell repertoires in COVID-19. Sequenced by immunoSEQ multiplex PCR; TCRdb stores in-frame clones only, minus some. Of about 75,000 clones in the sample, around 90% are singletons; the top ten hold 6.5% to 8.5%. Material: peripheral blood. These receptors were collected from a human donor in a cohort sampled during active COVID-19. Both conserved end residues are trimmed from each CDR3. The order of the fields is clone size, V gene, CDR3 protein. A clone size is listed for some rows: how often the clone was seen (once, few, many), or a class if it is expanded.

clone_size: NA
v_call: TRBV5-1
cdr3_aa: ASSPRRERSDTQY

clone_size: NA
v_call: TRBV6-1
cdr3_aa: ASSALLSRTVSYEQY

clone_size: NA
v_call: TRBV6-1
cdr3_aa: ASSETRSEQY

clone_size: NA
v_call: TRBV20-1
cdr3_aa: SASRQEEGPGELF

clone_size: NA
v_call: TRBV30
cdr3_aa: AWSPGFQSYEQY

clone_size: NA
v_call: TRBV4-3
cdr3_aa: ASSKRASGGAWETQY

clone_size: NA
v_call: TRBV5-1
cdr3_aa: ASSLGGGVVNSPLH

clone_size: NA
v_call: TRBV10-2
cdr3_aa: ATVGGPRINEQF

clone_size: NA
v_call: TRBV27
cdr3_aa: ASSFREGTTQY

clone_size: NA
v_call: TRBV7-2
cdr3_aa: ASSPTGVNIQY

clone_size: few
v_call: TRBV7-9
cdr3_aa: ASSLGAGGLHEQF

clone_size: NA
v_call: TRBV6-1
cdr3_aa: ASSGQTGGVRNEQY

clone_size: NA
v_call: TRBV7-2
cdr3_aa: ASSLGSGDSPLH

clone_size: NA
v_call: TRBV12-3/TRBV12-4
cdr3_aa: ASSFLTEAF

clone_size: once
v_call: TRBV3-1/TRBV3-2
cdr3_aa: ASSPFGSGGYT

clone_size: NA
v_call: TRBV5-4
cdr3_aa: ASSLLSQETQY

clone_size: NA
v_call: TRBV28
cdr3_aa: ASSPLEGTGSGNEKLF

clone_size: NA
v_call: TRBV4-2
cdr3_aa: ASSHTLQAENYGYT

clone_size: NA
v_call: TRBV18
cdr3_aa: ASSPSGTGALNTEAF

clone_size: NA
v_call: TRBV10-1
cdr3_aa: ASSEGGGRSNQPQH

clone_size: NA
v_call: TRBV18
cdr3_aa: ASSPGTSLNSYNEQF

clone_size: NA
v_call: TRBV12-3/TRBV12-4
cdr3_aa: ASSLTGYEQY

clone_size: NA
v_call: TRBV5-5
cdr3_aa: ASSLGAEASGYT

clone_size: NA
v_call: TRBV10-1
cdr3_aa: ASSRGQGTGELF

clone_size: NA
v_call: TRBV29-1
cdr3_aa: SGRTGVSQETQY

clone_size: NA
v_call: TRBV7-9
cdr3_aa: ASSLGQGTYEQY

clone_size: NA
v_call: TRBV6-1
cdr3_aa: ASSETSTRGFGNQPQH

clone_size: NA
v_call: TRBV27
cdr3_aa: ASSSGTSGGSKY